This entry is about one TCR beta chain. The target antigen is unknown. Its ends do not fully match the called genes, so a read error is possible. Both 60 Vbeta primers and 13 Jbeta primers went into the PCR. Sequenced by immunoSEQ multiplex PCR; TCRdb stores in-frame clones only, minus some. The data show about 73,000 clones, under 70% seen once. CDR1 SEHNR and CDR2 FQNEAQ come from the germline V gene (reference sequence). This CDR3 region has 12 residues. This sample was taken from a study of cytomegalovirus exposure and HLA in healthy donors. Study conclusions and caveats: Accurate prediction of most subjects' HLA-A and HLA-B alleles from TCR beta sequences was reported. In a later analysis, at a false discovery rate of 0.05, under 20,000 TCR beta sequences were associated with HLA alleles. Looking again later, the authors saw that most CMV-associated TCR beta chains seemed HLA-restricted. Analysis was carried out at a later point, and it linked a missense DCLRE1C variant to TCR beta V- and J-gene trimming.

The sequence was obtained from a woman aged 45-65 years in good health and CMV-seropositive. The chain joins TRBV7-9 to TRBJ1-1; D perhaps matches TRBD1 (6 bases). The specimen sequenced was PBMCs. The CDR3 DNA follows: TGTTCCAGCAGCTTCGGGACATCTGAAGCTTTCTTT. It specifies CSSSFGTSEAFF.